This paragraph reports one TCR beta chain. The target antigen is unknown. The read terminates 3 residues before the CDR3 end, so the remaining end is supplied by the germline J gene. The V and J ends lost 5 bases and 0 bases, in that order; junction bases with no gene match: 15. The CDR3 consists of 17 residues. Germline CDR1 DFQATT, CDR2 SNEGSKA (reference sequence). The sample originates from a study of T cells in women clearing cervical HPV infection. Overall study findings and caveats: CIN3+ cases had significantly higher TCR richness than controls; evenness did not differ.

TCRdb's table, derived via immunoSEQ multiplex PCR, lists solely in-frame clones and lacks some. This repertoire includes roughly 25,000 clones. The V gene is TRBV20-1, the J gene TRBJ1-1; 7 bases are a match to TRBD1. Sequenced sample: blood buffy coat. This TCR was recovered from a woman aged 18 to 75 with a cervical HPV16 infection that either progressed to CIN3+ or cleared (not recorded which). The sequenced part of the CDR3 DNA is TGCAGTGCTTCTCACAGGGGCCCCACCCCTTTGAACACTGAA. Its protein product is CSASHRGPTPLNTE. The full CDR3 reads CSASHRGPTPLNTEAFF.